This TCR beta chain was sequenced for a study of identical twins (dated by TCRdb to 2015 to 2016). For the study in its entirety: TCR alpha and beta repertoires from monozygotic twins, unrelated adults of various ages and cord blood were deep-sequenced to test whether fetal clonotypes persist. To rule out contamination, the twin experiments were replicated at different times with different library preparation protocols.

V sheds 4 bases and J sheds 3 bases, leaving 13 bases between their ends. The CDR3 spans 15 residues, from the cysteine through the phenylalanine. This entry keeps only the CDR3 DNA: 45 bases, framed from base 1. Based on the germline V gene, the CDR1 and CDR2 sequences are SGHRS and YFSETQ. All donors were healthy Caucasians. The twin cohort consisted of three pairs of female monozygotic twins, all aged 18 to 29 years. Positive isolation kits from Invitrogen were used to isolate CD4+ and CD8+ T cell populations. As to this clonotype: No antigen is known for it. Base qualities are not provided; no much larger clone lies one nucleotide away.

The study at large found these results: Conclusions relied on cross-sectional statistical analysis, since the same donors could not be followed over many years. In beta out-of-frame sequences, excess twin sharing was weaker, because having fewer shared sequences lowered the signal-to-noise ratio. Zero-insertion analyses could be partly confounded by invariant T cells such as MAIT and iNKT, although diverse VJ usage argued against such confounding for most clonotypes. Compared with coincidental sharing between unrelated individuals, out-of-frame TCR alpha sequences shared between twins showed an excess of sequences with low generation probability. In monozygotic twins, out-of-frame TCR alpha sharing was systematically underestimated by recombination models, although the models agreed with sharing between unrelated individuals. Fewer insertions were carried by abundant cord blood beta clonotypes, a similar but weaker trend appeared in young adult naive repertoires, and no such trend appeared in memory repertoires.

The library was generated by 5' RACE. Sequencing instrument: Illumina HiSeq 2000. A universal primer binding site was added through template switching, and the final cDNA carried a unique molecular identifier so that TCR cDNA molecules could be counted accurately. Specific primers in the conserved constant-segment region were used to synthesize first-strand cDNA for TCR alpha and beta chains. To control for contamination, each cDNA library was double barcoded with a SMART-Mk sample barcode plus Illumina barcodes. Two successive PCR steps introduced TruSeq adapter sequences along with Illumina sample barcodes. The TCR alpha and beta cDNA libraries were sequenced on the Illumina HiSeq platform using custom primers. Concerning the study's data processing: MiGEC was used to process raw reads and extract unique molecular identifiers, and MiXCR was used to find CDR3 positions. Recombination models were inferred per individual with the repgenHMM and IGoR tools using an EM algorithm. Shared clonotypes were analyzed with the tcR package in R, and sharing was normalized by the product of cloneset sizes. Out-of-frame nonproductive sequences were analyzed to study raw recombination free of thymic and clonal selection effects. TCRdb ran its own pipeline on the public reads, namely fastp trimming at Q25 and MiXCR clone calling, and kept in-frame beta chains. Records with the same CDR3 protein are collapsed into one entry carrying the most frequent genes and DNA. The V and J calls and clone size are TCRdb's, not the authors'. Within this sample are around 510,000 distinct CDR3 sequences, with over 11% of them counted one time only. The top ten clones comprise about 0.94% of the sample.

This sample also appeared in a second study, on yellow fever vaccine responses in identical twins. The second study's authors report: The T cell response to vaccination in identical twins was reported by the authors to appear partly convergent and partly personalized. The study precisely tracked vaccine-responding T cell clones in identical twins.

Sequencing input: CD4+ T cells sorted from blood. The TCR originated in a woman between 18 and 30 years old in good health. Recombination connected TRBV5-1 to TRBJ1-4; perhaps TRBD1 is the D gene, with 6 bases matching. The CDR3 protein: CASSATGRANEKLFF. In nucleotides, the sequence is TGCGCCAGCAGCGCCACAGGGAGGGCTAATGAAAAACTGTTTTTT.